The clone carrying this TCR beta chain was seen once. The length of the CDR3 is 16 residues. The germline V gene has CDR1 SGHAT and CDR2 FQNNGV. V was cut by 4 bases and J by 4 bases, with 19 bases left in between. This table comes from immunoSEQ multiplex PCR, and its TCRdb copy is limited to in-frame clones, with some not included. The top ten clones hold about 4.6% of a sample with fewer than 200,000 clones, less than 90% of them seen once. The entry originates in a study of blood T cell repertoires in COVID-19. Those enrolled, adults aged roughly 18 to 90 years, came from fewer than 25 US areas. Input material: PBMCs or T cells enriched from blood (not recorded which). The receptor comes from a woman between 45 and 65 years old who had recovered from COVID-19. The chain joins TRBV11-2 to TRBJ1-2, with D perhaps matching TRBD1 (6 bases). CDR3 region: CASSSPMTDSFYGYTF. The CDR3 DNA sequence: TGTGCCAGCAGCTCGCCTATGACGGACAGTTTCTATGGCTACACCTTC.